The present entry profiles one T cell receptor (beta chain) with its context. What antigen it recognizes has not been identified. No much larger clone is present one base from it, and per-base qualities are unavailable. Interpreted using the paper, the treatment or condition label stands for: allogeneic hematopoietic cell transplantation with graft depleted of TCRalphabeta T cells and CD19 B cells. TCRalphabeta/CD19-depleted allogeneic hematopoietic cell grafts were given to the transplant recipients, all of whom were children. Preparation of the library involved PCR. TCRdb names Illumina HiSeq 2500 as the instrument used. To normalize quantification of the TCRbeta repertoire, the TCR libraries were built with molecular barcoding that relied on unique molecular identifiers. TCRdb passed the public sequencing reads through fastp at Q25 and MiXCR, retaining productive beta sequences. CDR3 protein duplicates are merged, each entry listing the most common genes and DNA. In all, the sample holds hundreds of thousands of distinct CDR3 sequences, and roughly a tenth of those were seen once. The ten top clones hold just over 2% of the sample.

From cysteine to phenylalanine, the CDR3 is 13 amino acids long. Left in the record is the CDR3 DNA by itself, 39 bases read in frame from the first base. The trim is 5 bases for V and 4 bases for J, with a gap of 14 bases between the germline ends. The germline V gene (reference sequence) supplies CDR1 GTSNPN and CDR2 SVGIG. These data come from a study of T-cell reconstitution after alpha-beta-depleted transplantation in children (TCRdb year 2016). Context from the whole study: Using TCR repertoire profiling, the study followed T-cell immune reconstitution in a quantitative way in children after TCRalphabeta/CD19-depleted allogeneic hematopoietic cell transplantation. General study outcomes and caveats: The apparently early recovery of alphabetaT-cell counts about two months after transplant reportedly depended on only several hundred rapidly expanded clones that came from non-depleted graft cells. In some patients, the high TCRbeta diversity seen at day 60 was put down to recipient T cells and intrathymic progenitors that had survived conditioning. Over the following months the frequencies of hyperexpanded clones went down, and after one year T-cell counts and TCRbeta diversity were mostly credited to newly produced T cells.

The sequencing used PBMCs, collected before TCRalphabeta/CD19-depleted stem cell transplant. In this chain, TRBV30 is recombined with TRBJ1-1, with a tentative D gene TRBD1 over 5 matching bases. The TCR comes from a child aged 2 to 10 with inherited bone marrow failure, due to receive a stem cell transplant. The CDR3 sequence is CAWVWGKGTEAFF. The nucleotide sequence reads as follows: TGTGCCTGGGTTTGGGGGAAGGGCACTGAAGCTTTCTTT.